This TCR beta chain was identified in a study of CD8+CD57+ T cells in acquired aplastic anemia. General study results and limits: Controls did not differ significantly from patients in CD8+ Simpson's diversity.

Germline V gives CDR1 GTSNPN, CDR2 SVGIG (reference sequence). The CDR3 spans 12 residues. On this clonotype itself: The antigen is undetermined. At one of its ends the junction is not consistent with the germline gene, which may arise from a read error.

The use of genomic DNA as template underpinned the TCR beta VDJ and CDR3 profiling. TCRdb used MiXCR to reprocess the reads, holding one entry per CDR3 protein. The table records approximately 380,000 distinct CDR3 sequences, about two thirds of them present only once. J is TRBJ2-7 and V is TRBV30; 11 positions match TRBD2. This TCR was sampled from a human donor in good health, serving as a control. The sequenced sample consisted of sorted CD4+, CD8+, or CD8+CD57+ T cells (not recorded which) from PBMCs. CDR3 region: CAWSVSLAGGLF. In nucleotides, the CDR3 is TGTGCCTGGAGTGTATCGCTAGCGGGGGGCTTGTTC.